The 5 T cell receptor beta chains below were found in one sample sequenced in a study of regulatory T cells in long-lasting Graves disease. The sample's time point: persistent/refractory GD, antithyroid drugs over 5 years with positive TRAb. Extracted RNA from PBMCs served as the source of the TCR library. Arm-PCR of CDR3 regions and iRepertoire HTBI primers were the basis on which TCR beta libraries were built. MiXCR, run by TCRdb on the multiplex PCR reads, gives a single entry per CDR3 protein. Of more than 300,000 distinct CDR3 sequences in the sample, around 19% were seen once. This sample comprised peripheral blood mononuclear cells (PBMCs), obtained when the disease was refractory, from a patient treated with antithyroid drugs. Source of these receptors: a female donor with Graves disease.

There are a few counts of this clonotype. V usage is TRBV18 and J usage is TRBJ2-7, with D tentatively TRBD2 (6 bases). CDR3 size: 17 residues. Germline values: CDR1 KGHSH, CDR2 LQKENI. V was clipped by 1 base and J by 6 bases, with 22 bases between them. This chain's CDR3 is CASSPRAGSLASSEQYF. The CDR3, as DNA: TGTGCCAGCTCACCACGCGCGGGAAGTCTAGCTAGCAGCGAGCAGTACTTC.

The chain employs TRBV7-2 and TRBJ2-3, with 11 nucleotides matching TRBD2. The ends lost 4 bases at V and 3 bases at J; junction bases unmatched: 6. This CDR3 is 16 amino acids long. The germline CDR1 and CDR2 sequences are SGHTA and FQGNSA. The CDR3 is CASSYSGGARTDTQYF. The DNA for the CDR3 is TGTGCCAGCAGCTATAGCGGGGGGGCGAGGACAGATACGCAGTATTTT.

This clonotype was recorded many times. CDR3 sequence reads: CASSLVRDPAGYTF. CDR3 nucleotides: TGTGCCAGCAGTTTAGTTAGGGACCCGGCGGGCTACACCTTC. This chain uses TRBV12-3 or TRBV12-4 with TRBJ1-2; D perhaps matches TRBD1 (5 bases). The CDR3 has 14 amino acids. Trimming left V 1 base short and J 8 bases short, with 14 bases between.

The CDR3 DNA reads TGTGCCAGTAGGTTGGGACACACTTCACCCACTGGGGCCAACGTCCTGACTTTC. It translates to CASRLGHTSPTGANVLTF. The chain employs TRBV19 and TRBJ2-6, with a weak D call TRBD1 (6 bases). V was trimmed by 6 bases and J by 2 bases, leaving 20 bases between them. The CDR3 consists of 18 residues. Germline CDR1 is LNHDA and CDR2 is SQIVND (reference sequence).

This clonotype was seen more than once but under ten times. The chain uses TRBV28 and TRBJ2-1; 7 bases are shared with TRBD2. Trimming removed 10 bases from V and 4 bases from J; junction bases left unmatched: 10. CDR1 is MDHEN and CDR2 is SYDVKM in the germline V gene. The CDR3 sequence is 14 residues long. The CDR3 nucleotides read TGTGCCACCTCGGGCGGGAGTAGTTACAATGAGCAGTTCTTC. Translated, it gives CATSGGSSYNEQFF. The variable domain in full, with the rest retrieved from reference TRBV28 and TRBJ2-1, is DVKVTQSSRYLVKRTGEKVFLECVQDMDHENMFWYRQDPGLGLRLIYFSYDVKMKEKGDIPEGYSVSREKKERFSLILESASTNQTSMYLCATSGGSSYNEQFFGPGTRLTVL.